This T cell receptor (beta chain) was sequenced during a study of blood T cell repertoires in acute mononucleosis (dated by TCRdb to the early 2020s). For the study in its entirety: Acute-phase samples, representing the primary response, were taken within 2 weeks of symptom onset. During acute infection, mean YVL-BR-specific and GLC-BM-specific cells made up about 2% and 1% of blood CD8 T cells. Mean blood EBV load was about 4 log10 genome copies per million B cells during acute infection and about 2.8 at convalescence.

For TCR profiling, total RNA from no fewer than 8,000 sorted tetramer+ CD8 T cells was reverse transcribed into cDNA. CDR3 regions were amplified by PCR with primers annealing to V and J regions, adding unique molecular identifiers to track templates. Profiling of the TCRalpha and TCRbeta chains was done on the immunoSEQ platform, including the sequencing and error-correction standards of that platform. As for the authors' bioinformatics: Clonal copy numbers were corrected for sequencing and PCR errors, and CDR3s were defined per IMGT conventions. Analysis was limited to productive rearrangements and used immunoSEQ Analyzer versions 2.0 and 3.0, and gene-pairing frequencies were further processed in Microsoft Excel. Circos plots were used to visualize V-J pairings, and MEME plus a custom motifSearch program were used to find CDR3 motifs. The OLGA algorithm was used to calculate the probability of generation of TCR sequences. A clonotype seen at both visits was called persistent, a clonotype seen only at the acute visit was called nonpersistent, and a clonotype seen only at convalescence was called de novo. Any amino acid clonotype used by more than one donor was defined as a public TCR. The immuneACCESS repertoire file appears here via TCRdb, limited to in-frame rearrangements. These files lack a portion of the clones; in checked studies, under half of the deficit traces to unresolved V genes, and the cause of the others is not known. V and J calls and clone size are given by that table; D and trimming were obtained from the DNA. This sample holds thousands of clones; about 25% were observed only once. The ten largest clonotypes hold 28% of the sample.

At the junction V is shortened by 8 bases and J by 2 bases, with 18 bases in between. Looking up the germline V gene yields CDR1 SGHAT and CDR2 FQNNGV. The CDR3 contains 15 residues, cysteine and phenylalanine counted. Only the CDR3 DNA is retained, 45 bases long and in frame from the first base. The meaning of the sample's time point label: acute infectious mononucleosis, at clinical presentation within 2 weeks of symptom onset (visit 1). Over the course of primary infection, this study followed CD8 T cell responses against two immunodominant EBV epitopes, BRLF1 109 (YVL-BR) and BMLF1 280 (GLC-BM). Primary EBV infection was taken to be indicated by a positive serum heterophile antibody test and EBV viral capsid antigen-specific IgM. Total CD8 T cells were first enriched from PBMCs by magnetic positive selection (MACS). Live CD3+ CD8+ tetramer+ cells were sorted on a FACSAria III to over 95% purity. Cells were sorted with a PE-conjugated tetramer loaded with the BRLF1 109-117 peptide. At both acute infection and convalescence, EBV epitope-specific CD8 T cells were tetramer-sorted, and the TCR repertoires of those cells were deep-sequenced directly ex vivo. Donors were a few people aged roughly 18 to 30 with clinical acute infectious mononucleosis and laboratory evidence of primary EBV infection. Heparinized peripheral blood was collected when donors presented clinically with mononucleosis symptoms and again about 6 months afterward. PBMCs were isolated by Ficoll-Paque density gradient centrifugation.

In the case of this clone: The input lacks base qualities; no much larger clone sits a single base away.

Results the study describes overall, beyond this receptor: Because only a fraction of each donor's blood was analyzed, sampling error might partly account for the low clonotype overlap between the acute and convalescent samples. Just around 9% of the unique acute clonotypes remained in convalescence, but these persisting clonotypes accounted for most of the response, and new, diverse de novo clonotypes seemingly replaced the other acute clonotypes. The cohort comprised only a few donors, so group averages rested on very few individuals. In TCR repertoire selection for BRLF1 (YVL-BR), TCRalpha CDR3 motifs had a dominant role, while TCRbeta had a minimal role.

In this chain, TRBV11-2 is recombined with TRBJ2-5, with no D gene named confidently. The origin of this receptor is a woman aged 18-30 years with infectious mononucleosis caused by EBV. The sequencing here drew on EBV YVL epitope tetramer+ CD8+ T cells sorted from PBMCs, taken during acute infectious mononucleosis. The meaning of the sample's cell subset or site label: CD8 T cells binding a tetramer with EBV BRLF1 109-117 peptide (YVL-BR). The CDR3: CASLGSPMRQETQYF. DNA sequence: TGTGCCAGCTTAGGTAGCCCAATGCGACAAGAGACCCAGTACTTC.